Given below is one T cell receptor beta chain in context. Its cognate antigen is unknown. The data were obtained in a study of cytomegalovirus exposure and HLA in healthy donors. About the research overall: Genotyping of 300 to 450 donors showed that over 65% belonged to the Caucasian-associated ancestry cluster.

Primers: 60 Vbeta forward and 13 Jbeta reverse. Sequencing used immunoSEQ multiplex PCR; TCRdb keeps in-frame clones, though not all of them. The table records under 200,000 clones, roughly four fifths of them present only once. Study-wide findings and caveats: Highest at DRB1 and lowest at HLA-C, TCR association rates differed among HLA loci in a later analysis. Association of a missense DCLRE1C variant with TCR beta V- and J-gene trimming was reported in a later analysis.

With 6 bases removed from V and 10 bases from J, the gap between germline ends came to 15 bases. Germline V CDR1 and CDR2: DFQATT, SNEGSKA (reference sequence). This CDR3 is built from 11 residues. This TCR derives from a woman aged 18-30 years in good health and CMV-seropositive. The chain is built from TRBV20-1 and TRBJ2-5; tentative D call: TRBD1 (5 bases). Sequenced sample: PBMCs. CDR3 sequence reads: CSAVRTRDQYF. The CDR3 DNA reads as TGCAGTGCGGTAAGGACAAGGGACCAGTACTTC.